This T cell receptor beta chain was retrieved from a study of blood T cell repertoires in COVID-19. The CDR3 has 16 amino acids. The germline V gene encodes CDR1 SGHTA and CDR2 FQGNSA. V shed 5 bases, J shed 0 bases, and the junction held 6 bases outside the gene matches. Some clones are missing from TCRdb's copy, which holds only in-frame ones; the method was immunoSEQ multiplex PCR. Counted here are a few hundred thousand clones, 80% to 90% occurring once; the ten biggest clones make up about 10%. In this sample, this clone turned up a few times. The Seattle site enrolled patients during active infection and followed them longitudinally.

Sequenced sample: peripheral blood. This receptor was obtained from a woman older than 75 with COVID-19, enrolled during active disease. The rearrangement uses TRBV7-2 and TRBJ2-4; 8 nucleotides agree with TRBD1. The DNA for the CDR3 is TGTGCCAGCAGCATGACAGGGGCGCTAGCCAAAAACATTCAGTACTTC. It translates to CASSMTGALAKNIQYF.